One and the same sample provided the 17 T cell receptor beta chains below, sequenced in a study of response to subunit inactivated influenza vaccine. TCRdb recomputed calls from the RT-PCR reads with MiXCR, one row per CDR3 protein. Found here are more than 250,000 distinct CDR3 sequences, around a fifth of them singletons; the top ten hold 9.5% to 13%. The sample was PBMCs from blood, taken roughly 20 months after vaccination. Receptor source: a man between 50 and 75 years old who received an inactivated influenza vaccine.

The chain joins TRBV10-3 to TRBJ2-3; D perhaps matches TRBD2 (5 bases). The CDR3 loop spans 14 amino acids. V dropped 7 bases and J dropped 2 bases, with 13 bases sitting between them. Germline CDR1 reads ENHRY; CDR2 reads SYGVKD. The CDR3 DNA sequence: TGTGCCATCACCCCTCGGGATGACACAGATACGCAGTATTTT. This encodes CAITPRDDTDTQYF.

This clonotype has at least ten counts. The V gene is TRBV5-1, the J gene TRBJ1-5; D gene unclear. CDR1 is SGHRS and CDR2 is YFSETQ in the germline V gene. Trimming pared 0 bases from V and 0 bases from J, leaving 7 bases between. The CDR3 extends over 15 amino acids. The CDR3 protein is CASSLGGGSNQPQHF. In nucleotides, the CDR3 is TGCGCCAGCAGCTTGGGCGGTGGTAGCAATCAGCCCCAGCATTTT.

This clonotype was found a few times. The J gene is TRBJ2-2, the V gene TRBV12-3 or TRBV12-4, with a weak D call TRBD2 (5 bases). The CDR3 is 20 residues long. V was trimmed by 2 bases and J by 0 bases, leaving 22 bases between them. CDR3 loop: CASSLSREFNLLPNTGELFF. In nucleotides, the CDR3 is TGTGCCAGCAGTTTATCTCGGGAATTCAACCTTTTACCGAACACCGGGGAGCTGTTTTTT.

This clonotype showed up many times. The chain couples TRBV6-5 to TRBJ1-2, with a possible D match to TRBD1 (5 bases). The germline V gene encodes CDR1 MNHEY and CDR2 SVGAGI. V lost 6 bases and J 4 bases, leaving 18 bases between the germline ends. The CDR3 runs 15 residues. The CDR3 bases are TGTGCCAGCAGACTCGGAACGACAGAACTCTATGGCTACACCTTC. This sequence encodes CASRLGTTELYGYTF.

This chain joins TRBV6-5 and TRBJ2-7, with D maybe TRBD1 (6 bases). The CDR3 is 16 amino acids. CDR1 is MNHEY, CDR2 SVGAGI, per germline. The V gene lost 0 bases and the J gene lost 3 bases, with 15 bases spanning the gap. CDR3 DNA: TGTGCCAGCAGTTACTCTCGGACAGTTTCTCTCTACGAGCAGTACTTC. This translates into CASSYSRTVSLYEQYF.

This clonotype was counted only a few times. The chain couples TRBV12-3 or TRBV12-4 to TRBJ2-5; the match to TRBD2 covers 10 bases. Losses at the gene ends were 6 bases for V and 9 bases for J; bases not matched to a gene: 13. This CDR3 region has 15 residues. The CDR3 nucleotides are TGTGCCAGCAGCCGGACTAGCGGTACTTCCGGGGCCCAGTACTTC. Its translation is CASSRTSGTSGAQYF.

The chain recombines TRBV24-1 with TRBJ2-2; 8 bases line up with TRBD1. The CDR3 is 13 amino acids. Germline CDR1 is KGHDR and CDR2 is SFDVKD. Trimming at V came to 10 bases and at J to 6 bases, leaving 6 bases not matched to a gene. In DNA, the CDR3 is TGTGCCACAAGACAGGGGATGGCCGGGGAGCTGTTTTTT. Its protein product is CATRQGMAGELFF.

The chain joins TRBV29-1 to TRBJ1-1; TRBD1 aligns across 9 bases. The V and J ends lost 4 bases and 5 bases, in that order; junction bases with no gene match: 5. This CDR3 comprises 13 residues. CDR1 and CDR2 (germline): SQVTM, ANQGSEA. The CDR3 is CSVVGQGFTEAFF. Here the CDR3 DNA reads TGCAGCGTTGTTGGACAGGGGTTTACTGAAGCTTTCTTT.

This clonotype was recorded at least ten times. The chain recombines TRBV16 with TRBJ1-1, with a weak D call TRBD1 (5 bases). V was shortened by 2 bases and J by 0 bases, with 13 bases between the two germline ends. The CDR3 is 16 residues long. CDR1 KGHSY and CDR2 FQNENV come from the germline V gene. The CDR3 coding sequence is TGTGCCAGCAGCCAACCGGCGGGGCCTTTGAACACTGAAGCTTTCTTT. Its protein is CASSQPAGPLNTEAFF.

The chain carries TRBV23-1 and TRBJ2-7; possibly TRBD1 or TRBD2 for D (6 bases each). TRBV23-1 is placed among ORFs of uncertain function. The V gene lost 6 bases and the J gene lost 6 bases, with 21 bases spanning the gap. This CDR3 region has 15 residues. CDR3 sequence reads: CASSLAGGEIGEQYF. For the CDR3, the DNA is TGCGCCAGCAGCCTAGCCGGGGGCGAAATTGGCGAGCAGTACTTC.

This clonotype was counted at least ten times. The genes are TRBV7-2 and TRBJ2-7; either TRBD1 or TRBD2 may supply D (5 bases each). The CDR3 runs 14 residues. Between the trimmed V and J ends, which lost 1 base and 5 bases, there was a span of 12 bases. CDR1 is SGHTA, CDR2 FQGNSA, per germline. The CDR3 spells CASSLVSGTHEQYF. CDR3 coding DNA: TGTGCCAGCAGCTTAGTTTCAGGGACCCACGAGCAGTACTTC. Looking up the rest from reference TRBV7-2 and TRBJ2-7 gives the full variable domain: GAGVSQSPSNKVTEKGKDVELRCDPISGHTALYWYRQSLGQGLEFLIYFQGNSAPDKSGLPSDRFSAERTGGSVSTLTIQRTQQEDSAVYLCASSLVSGTHEQYFGPGTRLTVT.

The chain carries TRBV7-7 and TRBJ2-3; 12 bases are shared with TRBD2. Germline CDR1 reads SSHAT; CDR2 reads FNYEAQ (reference sequence). This CDR3 spans 18 amino acids. V lost 2 bases to trimming and J lost 5 bases; unmatched junction nucleotides: 11. This CDR3 is CASSLNPIGLAGRDTQYF. For the CDR3, the DNA is TGTGCCAGCAGCTTAAACCCCATCGGACTAGCGGGGAGAGATACGCAGTATTTT.

This chain joins TRBV27 and TRBJ2-2; no reliable D call. V lost 11 bases and J 4 bases, leaving 17 bases between the germline ends. Germline V gene data show CDR1 as MNHEY and CDR2 as SMNVEV (reference sequence). The CDR3 runs to 14 residues. The CDR3 sequence: CAASLGSGTGELFF. The CDR3 DNA sequence: TGTGCCGCCTCTCTGGGGTCGGGCACCGGGGAGCTGTTTTTT.

The chain is built from TRBV7-9 and TRBJ1-4; D is ambiguous. The germline CDR1 and CDR2 sequences are SEHNR and FQNEAQ (reference sequence). The CDR3 is 15 residues long. The V end was cut by 0 bases, the J end by 7 bases, with 12 bases between. The CDR3 coding sequence is TGTGCCAGCAGCTTAGCGACCCAAAGGAGTGAAAAACTGTTTTTT. This codes for CASSLATQRSEKLFF. The complete variable domain, with remaining parts taken from reference TRBV7-9 and TRBJ1-4, reads DTGVSQNPRHKITKRGQNVTFRCDPISEHNRLYWYRQTLGQGPEFLTYFQNEAQLEKSRLLSDRFSAERPKGSFSTLEIQRTEQGDSAMYLCASSLATQRSEKLFFGSGTQLSVL.

The V call is TRBV4-3, the J call TRBJ1-3, with unresolved D. Germline-derived CDR1 and CDR2 are LGHNA and YSLEER. The CDR3 consists of 16 residues. The V end lost 0 bases, the J end lost 2 bases, and 11 bases lay between the germline ends. The CDR3 reads CASSQDPPGPGNTIYF. CDR3 nucleotides: TGCGCCAGCAGCCAAGATCCCCCGGGCCCTGGAAACACCATATATTTT.

The gene calls are TRBV20-1 and TRBJ1-2; weak D call: TRBD1 (5 bases). CDR1 DFQATT and CDR2 SNEGSKA come from the germline V gene (reference sequence). The V and J ends lost 1 base and 8 bases respectively, with 11 bases between them. The CDR3 spans 12 residues. The CDR3 region has the DNA TGCAGTGCTAGAGTTGGGGGAGCGGGCTACACCTTC. Encoded protein: CSARVGGAGYTF.

This clonotype was counted at least ten times. The genes are TRBV6-2 or TRBV6-3 and TRBJ2-5; possible D gene TRBD1, 6 bases. The CDR3 extends over 14 amino acids. The V end lost 0 bases, the J end lost 6 bases, and 11 bases lay between the germline ends. The germline CDR1 and CDR2 sequences are MNHEY and SVGEGT. DNA for the CDR3: TGTGCCAGCAGTTACTCAGGGGGAGTTCAGACCCAGTACTTC. Translated: CASSYSGGVQTQYF.